The 6 T cell receptor beta chains reported below all come from one sample, sequenced in a study of shared clonotypes between healthy human individuals. Positive CCR7 selection of CD45RO-negative cells yielded the naive CD8 cells, and terminally differentiated effector memory CD45RA+ cells were excluded. Data came from immunoSEQ multiplex PCR; TCRdb stores just in-frame clones and leaves some out. The repertoire holds 1.5 million to 2.5 million clones, with approximately 94% as singletons. The material sequenced was naive CD8+ T cells sorted from blood. The receptors shown here come from a man between 18 and 35 years old in good health.

The V and J genes are TRBV5-6 and TRBJ2-5; D is uncertain. The J call may not be correct, given that the DNA end is closer to TRBJ2-7. This CDR3 has 10 amino acids. CDR1 is SGHDT and CDR2 is YYEEEE in the germline V gene. The CDR3 DNA follows: TGTGCCAGCGGCCAATACGAGCAGTACTTC. Amino acids: CASGQYEQYF.

A single count supports this clone. This chain joins TRBV7-9 and TRBJ2-7, with D perhaps matching TRBD2 (6 bases). The CDR3 covers 12 residues. V shed 3 bases and J shed 6 bases, with 9 bases lying between them. Germline values: CDR1 SEHNR, CDR2 FQNEAQ (reference sequence). The CDR3 protein is CASSLREVEQYF. The CDR3 DNA follows: TGTGCCAGCAGCTTGAGGGAGGTCGAGCAGTACTTC.

The V gene is TRBV19, the J gene TRBJ2-5; 8 nucleotides agree with TRBD1. The CDR3 is 15 residues long. The trim removed 6 bases at V and 5 bases at J, leaving 11 bases unmatched. Germline CDR1 LNHDA, CDR2 SQIVND (reference sequence). The CDR3 nucleotides read TGTGCCAGTAGCCTCGACAGGGGTGACTTGGAGACCCAGTACTTC. It encodes CASSLDRGDLETQYF.

V is TRBV6-5 and J is TRBJ1-2; D not certain. Germline V gene sequence: CDR1 MNHEY, CDR2 SVGAGI. Between the trimmed V and J ends, which lost 7 bases and 0 bases, there was a span of 9 bases. CDR3 length equals 13 residues. The CDR3 bases are TGTGCCAGCACCTTCAGTTCTAACTATGGCTACACCTTC. Amino acid sequence: CASTFSSNYGYTF.

The chain joins TRBV28 to TRBJ2-7, with 10 positions matching TRBD1. With V trimmed by 3 bases and J by 6 bases, 8 bases remained unmatched. Germline CDR1 and CDR2: MDHEN and SYDVKM. This CDR3 is built from 15 residues. CDR3 sequence reads: CASSFSGTGDSEQYF. The DNA of the CDR3 is TGTGCCAGCAGTTTCTCGGGGACAGGGGACTCCGAGCAGTACTTC.

The chain links TRBV15 to TRBJ2-7; 9 nucleotides line up with TRBD2. J gave up 3 bases and V 0 bases, and 3 bases lay outside the gene matches. The CDR3 runs to 15 residues. CDR1 is LNHNV, CDR2 YYDKDF, per germline (reference sequence). In DNA, the CDR3 is TGTGCCACCAGCAGAGAACTAGCGGGTTACTACGAGCAGTACTTC. Translation: CATSRELAGYYEQYF.